These 19 T cell receptor beta chains were all obtained from the same sample, sequenced in a study of type 1 and type 2 diabetes patients. The PCR template was genomic DNA. Multiplex PCR with 30 forward and 13 reverse primers amplified the TCR beta CDR3. TCRdb reprocessed the multiplex PCR reads with MiXCR, giving one entry per CDR3 protein. The sample lists about 270,000 distinct CDR3 sequences, more than 45% occurring once. Specimen: peripheral blood mononuclear cells (PBMCs). The receptors originated from a young man with type 2 diabetes.

The chain couples TRBV10-1 to TRBJ1-1; D is ambiguous. This CDR3 has 16 amino acids. Trimming removed 3 bases at V and 2 bases at J, with 16 bases between. Germline values: CDR1 WNHNN, CDR2 SYGVQD (reference sequence). CDR3 in amino acids: CASSESGLGFNTEAFF. The CDR3 coding sequence is TGCGCCAGCAGTGAATCGGGGTTAGGGTTTAACACTGAAGCTTTCTTT.

This clonotype was recorded a few times. The V call is TRBV6-6, the J call TRBJ1-1; 7 bases map to TRBD1. CDR3 size: 17 residues. Germline CDR1 MNHNY, CDR2 SVGAGI (reference sequence). J was trimmed by 0 bases and V by 6 bases; bases with no gene match: 13. CDR3 protein: CASSYRDRISMNTEAFF. The CDR3 DNA sequence: TGTGCCAGCAGCTACCGGGACAGAATTTCCATGAACACTGAAGCTTTCTTT.

This chain links TRBV19 with TRBJ2-1; 10 nucleotides match TRBD2. Germline trimming cut 1 base from V and 7 bases from J; bases unmatched to any gene: 4. There are 15 residues in the CDR3. Germline V gene sequence: CDR1 LNHDA, CDR2 SQIVND (reference sequence). The CDR3 spells CASSIVAGGLNEQFF. In DNA form, the CDR3 reads TGTGCCAGTAGTATAGTAGCGGGAGGCCTAAATGAGCAGTTCTTC. Based on the CDR3 plus reference TRBV19 and TRBJ2-1, the full variable domain is DGGITQSPKYLFRKEGQNVTLSCEQNLNHDAMYWYRQDPGQGLRLIYYSQIVNDFQKGDIAEGYSVSREKKESFPLTVTSAQKNPTAFYLCASSIVAGGLNEQFFGPGTRLTVL.

This chain uses TRBV10-3 with TRBJ2-5; tentative D call: TRBD2 (5 bases). V was pared by 11 bases and J by 2 bases, with 15 bases between. CDR1 ENHRY and CDR2 SYGVKD come from the germline V gene. This CDR3 comprises 13 residues. CDR3 amino acids: CAAGGGVQETQYF. The CDR3 nucleotides read TGTGCCGCCGGAGGAGGAGTACAAGAGACCCAGTACTTC.

This sequence joins TRBV12-3 or TRBV12-4 and TRBJ2-1, with 7 bases identical to TRBD2. CDR3 length: 16 residues. The trim removed 6 bases at V and 0 bases at J, leaving 8 bases unmatched. The CDR3 reads CASSPREVSSYNEQFF. The CDR3 DNA is TGTGCCAGCAGCCCTCGGGAGGTGAGCTCCTACAATGAGCAGTTCTTC.

This clonotype was detected only a few times. The chain couples TRBV6-6 to TRBJ1-2; the D is unclear. V shed 0 bases and J shed 3 bases, with 14 bases lying between them. This CDR3 contains 16 residues. Looked up from germline, CDR1 is MNHNY and CDR2 is SVGAGI (reference sequence). DNA for the CDR3: TGTGCCAGCAGTTACTCGACGGGCCATGTCGACTATGGCTACACCTTC. This codes for CASSYSTGHVDYGYTF.

The chain recombines TRBV6-5 with TRBJ1-6, with D possibly matching TRBD1 (6 bases). This CDR3 is 13 amino acids long. Between the trimmed V and J ends, which lost 4 bases and 10 bases, there was a span of 11 bases. Germline V gene data show CDR1 as MNHEY and CDR2 as SVGAGI. CDR3 in amino acids: CASSLGGKSPLHF. The CDR3 coding sequence is TGTGCCAGCAGTTTAGGGGGGAAATCACCCCTCCACTTT.

This clonotype is judged medium-sized. V gene TRBV19 combines with J gene TRBJ2-7; the match to TRBD2 covers 9 bases. Germline V lookup: CDR1 LNHDA, CDR2 SQIVND (reference sequence). Trimming removed 1 base from V and 2 bases from J; junction bases left unmatched: 3. This CDR3 is built from 15 residues. CDR3 region: CASSIAAGGPYEQYF. The CDR3 region has the DNA TGTGCCAGTAGTATAGCAGCGGGGGGCCCCTACGAGCAGTACTTC.

This clonotype was picked up many times. Germline and junction disagree at one end, which may indicate a read error. The chain employs TRBV25-1 and TRBJ2-1; D gene ambiguous. The CDR3 runs to 14 residues. CDR1 MGHDK and CDR2 SYGVNS come from the germline V gene. CDR3 nucleotides: TGTGCCACCAGTGACCAACTACGGTACAATGAGCAGTTCTTC. This sequence encodes CATSDQLRYNEQFF.

The chain recombines TRBV27 with TRBJ2-7; D is unresolved. Germline V gene sequence: CDR1 MNHEY, CDR2 SMNVEV (reference sequence). This CDR3 comprises 14 residues. V was cut by 3 bases and J by 0 bases, with 9 bases left in between. The CDR3 spells CASSLRSGSYEQYF. The CDR3, as DNA: TGTGCCAGCAGTTTGAGGTCGGGCTCCTACGAGCAGTACTTC.

The chain links TRBV29-1 to TRBJ2-7; TRBD2 matches 7 bases. V gave up 4 bases and J gave up 0 bases; unmatched junction bases: 12. The CDR3 has 16 amino acids. Germline CDR1 is SQVTM and CDR2 is ANQGSEA. The CDR3 loop is CSVVSPKGGSSYEQYF. The CDR3, as DNA: TGCAGCGTTGTTTCCCCCAAGGGCGGGAGCTCCTACGAGCAGTACTTC.

The V gene is TRBV2, the J gene TRBJ2-7, with 16 bases fitting TRBD2. The CDR3 spans 15 residues. The germline V gene has CDR1 SNHLY and CDR2 FYNNEI. V lost 6 bases to trimming and J lost 7 bases; unmatched junction nucleotides: 6. The CDR3 bases are TGTGCCAGCAGCCAGCCGGGACTAGCGGGAGGGGAGCAGTACTTC. As protein: CASSQPGLAGGEQYF.

The chain couples TRBV7-9 to TRBJ1-1, with D maybe TRBD1 (5 bases). There are 14 residues in the CDR3. Germline CDR1 and CDR2: SEHNR and FQNEAQ (reference sequence). With 3 bases removed from V and 4 bases from J, the gap between germline ends came to 12 bases. The CDR3 nucleotides read TGTGCCAGCAGCTTGTCCGATGGGGGCACTGAAGCTTTCTTT. This encodes CASSLSDGGTEAFF.

The chain carries TRBV7-3 and TRBJ2-5; D perhaps matches TRBD2 (5 bases). Germline CDR1 reads SGHTA; CDR2 reads FQGTGA. Trimming shortened V by 4 bases and J by 9 bases, and 15 bases separated the two germline ends. The CDR3 consists of 13 residues. CDR3 sequence reads: CASSSGLAEAQYF. Here the CDR3 DNA reads TGTGCCAGCAGCTCCGGACTGGCCGAGGCCCAGTACTTC. Filled out from reference TRBV7-3 and TRBJ2-5, the complete variable domain reads GAGVSQTPSNKVTEKGKYVELRCDPISGHTALYWYRQSLGQGPEFLIYFQGTGAADDSGLPNDRFFAVRPEGSVSTLKIQRTERGDSAVYLCASSSGLAEAQYFGPGTRLLVL.

The gene calls are TRBV6-5 and TRBJ1-6, with 10 nucleotides matching TRBD1. The J segment lost 9 bases and the V segment lost 5 bases, leaving 7 bases of the junction unmatched. The CDR3 length is 15 residues. Germline assignment: CDR1 MNHEY and CDR2 SVGAGI. The CDR3 region has the DNA TGTGCCAGCAGTACGACCGGGACAGGGGTTTCACCCCTCCACTTT. Its translation is CASSTTGTGVSPLHF.

Comment on this clonotype: At one boundary the junction diverges from the germline segment, which might be a read error. V usage is TRBV18 and J usage is TRBJ1-4; no clear D gene. The germline V gene has CDR1 KGHSH and CDR2 LQKENI. The CDR3 runs 11 residues. CDR3 sequence reads: CASSPIDGKPF. The CDR3 nucleotides read TGTGCCAGCTCACCAATAGACGGGAAGCCCTTT.

Notes on this clonotype: One base away lies a much larger clone, so this may be a sequencing read error. This chain uses TRBV10-1 with TRBJ1-2; unclear D gene. This CDR3 comprises 13 residues. Germline-derived CDR1 and CDR2 are WNHNN and SYGVQD (reference sequence). V was trimmed by 4 bases and J by 3 bases, leaving 9 bases between them. CDR3 loop: CASSVRRDYGYTF. The CDR3 DNA reads as TGCGCCAGCAGTGTACGACGAGACTATGGCTACACCTTC.

A few counts support this clonotype. The V call is TRBV4-2, the J call TRBJ1-1; D is unresolved. The CDR3 spans 12 residues. Per germline, CDR1 LGHNA and CDR2 YNFKEQ. Trimming left V 1 base short and J 4 bases short, with 4 bases between. The CDR3 sequence is CASSQGVTEAFF. The CDR3 DNA is TGTGCCAGCAGCCAAGGGGTCACTGAAGCTTTCTTT.

The V and J genes are TRBV19 and TRBJ1-2, with D possibly matching TRBD1 (6 bases). The germline gives CDR1 LNHDA, CDR2 SQIVND (reference sequence). The CDR3 is 14 amino acids. V lost 4 bases, J lost 5 bases, and 14 bases lay in between. The CDR3 sequence: CASSRSAQGYGYTF. The CDR3 region has the DNA TGTGCCAGTAGTAGGAGTGCACAGGGATATGGCTACACCTTC.